A single sample is the source of the 27 T cell receptor beta chains below, sequenced in a study of Ad26.COV2.S vaccination and SARS-CoV-2 variants (TCRdb year 2021). Receptor libraries were prepared by the immunoSEQ multiplex PCR assay. TCRdb provides this immuneACCESS table in a form limited to in-frame rearrangements. Some clones are lacking; in checked studies, under half of them reflect an unresolved V gene, and why the rest are absent is not known. The sample has about 320,000 clones on record, under 90% of them singletons. 5.5% of the sample rests with the top ten. Read against the paper, the sample's treatment or condition label means: 15 to 20 received Ad26.COV2.S at low or high dose, single or two shots; roughly five received placebo; per-sample allocation not given. Repertoires of vaccine and placebo recipients were sequenced from samples taken on day 63 after the first injection. The input for sequencing was peripheral blood, taken in a trial of Ad26.COV2.S vaccine versus placebo. All receptors come from a person between 18 and 59 years old who received the Ad26.COV2.S COVID-19 vaccine or a placebo.

This clone is a singleton in its sample. This rearrangement joins TRBV19 to TRBJ1-1; D might be TRBD1 (5 bases). V dropped 3 bases and J dropped 7 bases, with 12 bases sitting between them. CDR3 size: 13 residues. Per the germline V gene, CDR1 is LNHDA and CDR2 is SQIVND (reference sequence). CDR3 amino acids: CASSIFGDDEAFF. The DNA of the CDR3 is TGTGCCAGTAGTATCTTTGGGGACGATGAAGCTTTCTTT.

The rearrangement joins TRBV14 to TRBJ2-7; D unresolved. The germline V gene encodes CDR1 SGHDN and CDR2 FVKESK. The V end was cut by 1 base, the J end by 6 bases, with 7 bases between. This CDR3 region has 12 residues. The DNA of the CDR3 is TGTGCCAGCAGCCAAGTTCAGGCCGAGCAGTACTTC. Amino acid sequence: CASSQVQAEQYF.

The chain's CDR3 is CASSQDGGTANEKLFF. The CDR3 region has the DNA TGCGCCAGCAGCCAAGATGGGGGGACAGCAAATGAAAAACTGTTTTTT. This chain joins TRBV4-3 and TRBJ1-4; TRBD1 matches 7 bases. The trim removed 0 bases at V and 5 bases at J, leaving 6 bases unmatched. Germline V gives CDR1 LGHNA, CDR2 YSLEER. The CDR3 has 16 amino acids.

The V gene is TRBV30, the J gene TRBJ1-1; 9 nucleotides match TRBD1. Germline assignment: CDR1 GTSNPN and CDR2 SVGIG (reference sequence). V dropped 8 bases and J dropped 7; count of bases not matched to a gene: 8. The CDR3 has 12 amino acids. This chain's CDR3 is CALETGGIEAFF. CDR3 DNA sequence: TGTGCCCTAGAGACAGGGGGAATTGAAGCTTTCTTT.

The CDR3 region is CASSLSGPDTQYF. Here the CDR3 DNA reads TGTGCCAGCAGCTTATCGGGTCCCGATACGCAGTATTTT. The V and J genes are TRBV7-9 and TRBJ2-3, with D uncertain. V lost 2 bases to trimming and J lost 6 bases, with 9 bases between them. This CDR3 has 13 amino acids. Looked up from germline, CDR1 is SEHNR and CDR2 is FQNEAQ (reference sequence).

This rearrangement joins TRBV12-5 to TRBJ1-1; D remains ambiguous. The germline V gene encodes CDR1 LGHNT and CDR2 FRNRAP. The CDR3 has 16 residues. V shed 3 bases and J shed 5 bases, with 19 bases lying between them. CDR3 sequence reads: CASGFLRWEGRTEAFF. CDR3 sequence (DNA): TGTGCTAGTGGTTTCCTCCGGTGGGAGGGCCGGACTGAAGCTTTCTTT.

The chain couples TRBV10-1 to TRBJ2-2, with D hard to call. Germline-derived CDR1 and CDR2 are WNHNN and SYGVQD (reference sequence). The CDR3 runs to 17 residues. Trimming stripped 4 bases from V and 5 bases from J, with 20 bases between. DNA of the CDR3: TGCGCCAGCAGTGGGCGAACTCCAAAGCGACTTACCGGGGAGCTGTTTTTT. Amino acid sequence: CASSGRTPKRLTGELFF.

This clone has more than one count but fewer than ten. This sequence joins TRBV5-6 and TRBJ1-2; no firm D call. This CDR3 has 14 residues. Trimming removed 3 bases from V and 6 bases from J, with 15 bases in between. Per germline, CDR1 SGHDT and CDR2 YYEEEE. The CDR3 DNA is TGTGCCAGCAGCTCAGGACTCCTCGGGAATGGCTACACCTTC. This sequence encodes CASSSGLLGNGYTF.

The chain carries TRBV9 and TRBJ1-4; D might be TRBD1 (6 bases). Germline-derived CDR1 and CDR2 are SGDLS and YYNGEE. V shed 0 bases and J shed 8 bases, with 17 bases lying between them. The CDR3 totals 16 residues. CDR3 loop: CASSVGKTGRQEKLFF. As DNA, the CDR3 is TGTGCCAGCAGCGTAGGCAAGACAGGTCGACAAGAAAAACTGTTTTTT.

The V gene is TRBV6-5, the J gene TRBJ1-1; D is perhaps TRBD1 (6 bases). This CDR3 is built from 14 residues. The ends were cut back, 5 bases at V and 1 base at J, with 11 bases in the middle. Germline V CDR1 and CDR2: MNHEY, SVGAGI. The CDR3 DNA follows: TGTGCCAGCAGTCCCAAGACAGGGAACACTGAAGCTTTCTTT. It yields the protein CASSPKTGNTEAFF.

This sequence joins TRBV18 and TRBJ1-2, with a weak D call TRBD1 (5 bases). The CDR3 has 13 residues. Germline V lookup: CDR1 KGHSH, CDR2 LQKENI. With 3 bases removed from V and 7 bases from J, the gap between germline ends came to 12 bases. The CDR3 sequence: CASSPIQGLGYTF. CDR3 coding DNA: TGTGCCAGCTCACCGATTCAGGGACTTGGCTACACCTTC.

The chain couples TRBV13 to TRBJ1-1, with D maybe TRBD1 (6 bases). V gave up 5 bases and J gave up 6 bases, with 13 bases separating them. CDR3 length equals 13 residues. Germline V CDR1 and CDR2: PRHDT, FYEKMQ (reference sequence). The CDR3 protein is CASSGEGVAEAFF. CDR3 sequence (DNA): TGTGCCAGCAGCGGGGAGGGGGTCGCTGAAGCTTTCTTT.

This clone was detected a few times. The rearrangement joins TRBV6-1 to TRBJ2-7, with D unresolved. Trimming pared 1 base from V and 3 bases from J, leaving 7 bases between. The germline CDR1 and CDR2 sequences are MNHNS and SASEGT. The CDR3 consists of 13 residues. CDR3 coding DNA: TGTGCCAGCAGTGAAGTGGCTATCTACGAGCAGTACGTC. Amino acids: CASSEVAIYEQYV.

The CDR3 loop is CASRGLGITEAFF. CDR3 in DNA: TGTGCCAGCAGGGGACTCGGGATCACTGAAGCTTTCTTT. The chain employs TRBV27 and TRBJ1-1; the D gene is possibly TRBD1 (5 bases). Trimming took off 6 bases at V and 4 bases at J, with 12 bases between the two ends. The germline gives CDR1 MNHEY, CDR2 SMNVEV (reference sequence). The CDR3 is 13 amino acids.

Here the CDR3 reads CASGTPGQDGTEAFF. The DNA for the CDR3 is TGTGCCAGCGGGACCCCGGGACAGGATGGGACTGAAGCTTTCTTT. The genes are TRBV27 and TRBJ1-1; 8 bases fit TRBD1. Trimming at V came to 8 bases and at J to 5 bases, leaving 13 bases not matched to a gene. The CDR3 spans 15 residues. From germline, CDR1 is MNHEY and CDR2 SMNVEV (reference sequence).

This chain uses TRBV11-3 with TRBJ1-5; no firm D call. V was cut by 0 bases and J by 1 base, with 7 bases left in between. This CDR3 contains 15 residues. The germline gives CDR1 SGHNT, CDR2 YENEEA. The chain's CDR3 is CASSLDGGSNQPQHF. Written as DNA, the CDR3 is TGTGCCAGCAGCTTAGATGGCGGGAGCAATCAGCCCCAGCATTTT.

This rearrangement joins TRBV5-6 to TRBJ2-1, with a tentative D call TRBD1 (6 bases). This CDR3 contains 18 residues. CDR1 and CDR2 from the germline V gene are SGHDT and YYEEEE. V was trimmed by 0 bases and J by 6 bases, leaving 22 bases between them. The CDR3 DNA reads as TGTGCCAGCAGCTTGGCGAACTCTAGAGGGTTCAGGGGCAATGAGCAGTTCTTC. Amino acids: CASSLANSRGFRGNEQFF.

The chain carries TRBV5-5 and TRBJ1-2, with D possibly being TRBD1 (5 bases). The length of the CDR3 is 13 residues. Per germline, CDR1 SGHKS and CDR2 YYEKEE (reference sequence). V gave up 2 bases and J gave up 6 bases, with 11 bases separating them. The CDR3 DNA reads as TGTGCCAGCAGCTTTGGGGGGAGAAATGGCTACACCTTC. Translation: CASSFGGRNGYTF. Drawing the rest from reference TRBV5-5 and TRBJ1-2, the complete variable domain is DAGVTQSPTHLIKTRGQQVTLRCSPISGHKSVSWYQQVLGQGPQFIFQYYEKEERGRGNFPDRFSARQFPNYSSELNVNALLLGDSALYLCASSFGGRNGYTFGSGTRLTVV.

J is TRBJ1-6 and V is TRBV27; D is perhaps TRBD1 (5 bases). Germline loops: CDR1 MNHEY, CDR2 SMNVEV (reference sequence). V shed 8 bases and J shed 9 bases, with 17 bases lying between them. The CDR3 is 14 amino acids. The CDR3 reads CASSPGDRFSPLHF. CDR3 coding DNA: TGTGCCAGCTCCCCCGGGGACCGATTTTCACCCCTCCACTTT.

Points on this clone: Distinct nucleotide sequences in the sample also encode this CDR3. CDR3 residues: CASSLAGSNQPQHF. CDR3 sequence (DNA): TGTGCCAGCAGCTTAGCCGGGAGCAATCAGCCCCAGCATTTT. V is TRBV13 and J is TRBJ1-5; D uncertain. The CDR3 has 14 residues. Looked up from germline, CDR1 is PRHDT and CDR2 is FYEKMQ (reference sequence). The germline V and J ends were trimmed by 1 base and 1 base, with 5 bases remaining between them. The variable domain in full, completed from reference TRBV13 and TRBJ1-5, reads AAGVIQSPRHLIKEKRETATLKCYPIPRHDTVYWYQQGPGQDPQFLISFYEKMQSDKGSIPDRFSAQQFSDYHSELNMSSLELGDSALYFCASSLAGSNQPQHFGDGTRLSIL.

The chain employs TRBV7-2 and TRBJ2-4, with D possibly TRBD2 on 7 matching bases. The V end was cut by 5 bases, the J end by 0 bases, with 14 bases between. Germline V gene lookup returns CDR1 SGHTA and CDR2 FQGNSA. The CDR3 covers 16 residues. CDR3 coding DNA: TGTGCCAGCAGCGAGGAGGGGGGGCTAGCCAAAAACATTCAGTACTTC. Residues: CASSEEGGLAKNIQYF.

The chain combines TRBV19 with TRBJ2-2; possibly TRBD2 for D (5 bases). The CDR3 spans 15 residues. Trimming removed 4 bases at V and 2 bases at J, with 11 bases between. The germline V gene encodes CDR1 LNHDA and CDR2 SQIVND (reference sequence). The CDR3 sequence: CASSSPSLNTGELFF. The CDR3 DNA sequence: TGTGCCAGTAGTAGCCCTAGCCTCAACACCGGGGAGCTGTTTTTT.

The chain couples TRBV5-4 to TRBJ1-1, with 8 bases lining up with TRBD1. Trimming cost V 6 bases and J 5 bases; bases outside gene matches: 9. CDR3 length equals 14 residues. Germline CDR1 and CDR2: SGHNT and YYREEE (reference sequence). The CDR3 is CASNQGASRTEAFF. The CDR3 bases are TGTGCCAGCAACCAGGGGGCGAGCCGAACTGAAGCTTTCTTT.

The chain combines TRBV14 with TRBJ2-3; D not certain. CDR1 is SGHDN, CDR2 FVKESK, per germline. The V and J ends lost 2 bases and 7 bases respectively, with 7 bases between them. The CDR3 loop spans 12 amino acids. The CDR3 DNA is TGTGCCAGCAGCCAATTCACGAATACGCAGTATTTT. Translation: CASSQFTNTQYF.

The V and J genes are TRBV19 and TRBJ2-2; TRBD2 agrees at 14 bases. The CDR3 runs to 16 residues. The V gene end was trimmed by 5 bases and the J gene end by 7 bases; junction bases not matched to a gene: 6. CDR1 and CDR2 from the germline V gene are LNHDA and SQIVND (reference sequence). This CDR3 reads CASSLGLAGASGELFF. In nucleotides, the CDR3 is TGTGCCAGTAGTTTGGGACTAGCGGGGGCAAGCGGGGAGCTGTTTTTT.

Only a few counts were recorded for this clone. The gene calls are TRBV6-4 and TRBJ2-2, with 8 bases aligning to TRBD1. CDR1 MRHNA and CDR2 SNTAGT come from the germline V gene. The CDR3 contains 14 residues. J gave up 4 bases and V 2 bases, and 0 bases lay outside the gene matches. Here the CDR3 DNA reads TGTGCCAGCAGTGACGGACAGGGCACCGGGGAGCTGTTTTTT. Its protein product is CASSDGQGTGELFF.

This clone was counted a single time. The same CDR3 can be traced to other DNA sequences in this sample. The rearrangement links TRBV12-3 or TRBV12-4 to TRBJ1-2; D not certain. V was cut by 3 bases and J by 3 bases, with 5 bases left in between. The CDR3 sequence is 12 residues long. For the CDR3, the DNA is TGTGCCAGCAGTTTCGGGGACTATGGCTACACCTTC. It is translated as CASSFGDYGYTF.